This TCR beta chain derives from a study of cytomegalovirus exposure and HLA in healthy donors. Study as a whole: Previous work identified 120 million or so unique TCR beta sequences from 200 million or so T cells. The Caucasian-associated ancestry cluster held less than 85% of 300 to 500 genotyped donors. Findings of the study overall: In a later analysis, at a false discovery rate of 0.05, 16,951 TCR beta sequences were associated with HLA alleles. In vitro assays verified that a few CMV-associated chains recognized CMV antigens specifically.

V was clipped by 4 bases and J by 2 bases, with 10 bases between them. The CDR3 spans 14 residues. Germline loops: CDR1 SGDLS, CDR2 YYNGEE. This clone was counted between two and nine times. The antigen is undetermined. The PCR made use of 60 Vbeta and 13 Jbeta primers. This table comes from immunoSEQ multiplex PCR, and its TCRdb copy is limited to in-frame clones, with some not included. The sample yields about 140,000 clones, around 77% seen once. Input material: PBMCs. This TCR was recovered from a woman aged 50 to 60 in good health and CMV-seronegative. The genes are TRBV9 and TRBJ1-3; D ambiguous. The DNA of the CDR3 is TGTGCCAGCAGCCCCCTGCTAGCTGGAAACACCATATATTTT. It translates to CASSPLLAGNTIYF.